The next 21 T cell receptor beta chains were all read from a single sample in a study of regulatory T cells in long-lasting Graves disease. Sequencing libraries for TCR beta were prepared with iRepertoire HTBI primers and Arm-PCR of CDR3 regions. One entry per CDR3 protein results from TCRdb running MiXCR on the multiplex PCR reads. Of about 620,000 distinct CDR3 sequences listed, roughly 15% are singletons. The time point was: newly diagnosed GD, antithyroid drugs for less than 3 months. PBMC-extracted RNA yielded the TCR library. These data were also filed under a second study, of T cells in Graves' hyperthyroidism and ophthalmopathy.

Material: peripheral blood mononuclear cells (PBMCs), obtained at new diagnosis, from a patient treated with antithyroid drugs. All receptors come from a woman in her 30s with Graves disease.

This clonotype appeared many times. The chain links TRBV12-3 or TRBV12-4 to TRBJ2-5; 8 bases align to TRBD2. The CDR3 extends over 15 amino acids. With V trimmed by 6 bases and J by 6 bases, 12 bases remained unmatched. CDR3 in DNA: TGTGCCAGCAGCCCCGAGAGCGGGAGTACCAAGACCCAGTACTTC. Amino acid sequence: CASSPESGSTKTQYF.

This sequence joins TRBV2 and TRBJ2-1; the D gene is possibly TRBD2 (5 bases). Germline V gene data show CDR1 as SNHLY and CDR2 as FYNNEI. The CDR3 extends over 12 amino acids. V was clipped by 8 bases and J by 8 bases, with 13 bases between them. Here the CDR3 DNA reads TGTGCCAGCGACAACCTAGCCGATGAGCAGTTCTTC. Residues: CASDNLADEQFF.

Comments on this clonotype: A single base separates this from a much larger clone, so it may be a read error. The chain combines TRBV7-9 with TRBJ1-1, with D unresolved. CDR3 length: 15 amino acids. Per germline, CDR1 SEHNR and CDR2 FQNEAQ (reference sequence). The CDR3 here is CASGLTPPGGTEAFF. CDR3 sequence (DNA): TGTGCCAGCGGCTTAACGCCTCCGGGCGGCACTGAAGCTTTCTTT.

This clonotype was seen many times. The chain uses TRBV6-1 and TRBJ1-5; D perhaps matches TRBD1 (6 bases). This CDR3 contains 15 residues. Trimming removed 10 bases from V and 6 bases from J, with 22 bases in between. CDR1 MNHNS and CDR2 SASEGT come from the germline V gene. CDR3 in amino acids: CATQVGHGFGQPQHF. The CDR3 DNA is TGTGCCACTCAGGTGGGACACGGTTTTGGTCAGCCCCAGCATTTT.

This clonotype came up many times. The V call is TRBV28, the J call TRBJ2-7; 9 bases are shared with TRBD1. In germline, CDR1 is MDHEN, CDR2 SYDVKM. V lost 4 bases, J lost 3 bases, and 7 bases stayed unmatched. The CDR3 sequence is 15 residues long. CDR3 residues: CASSSSGTGNYEQYF. The CDR3 DNA reads as TGTGCCAGCAGTTCCTCCGGGACAGGGAACTACGAGCAGTACTTC.

This clonotype was seen ten or more times. This chain joins TRBV28 and TRBJ1-5; D possibly corresponds to TRBD1 (5 bases). CDR3 size: 15 residues. The germline V gene has CDR1 MDHEN and CDR2 SYDVKM. Trimming left V 5 bases short and J 2 bases short, with 13 bases between. Written as DNA, the CDR3 is TGTGCCAGCAGTGTCTTATCGGGGGGCAATCAGCCCCAGCATTTT. Its protein product is CASSVLSGGNQPQHF.

This rearrangement joins TRBV29-1 to TRBJ2-1, with D perhaps TRBD1 or TRBD2 (7 bases each). Germline V gives CDR1 SQVTM, CDR2 ANQGSEA. This CDR3 has 15 residues. The CDR3 region is CSISQGEGPYNEQFF. The CDR3 DNA sequence: TGCAGTATTTCCCAGGGGGAGGGCCCCTACAATGAGCAGTTCTTC.

This clonotype was seen many times. The rearrangement joins TRBV6-2 or TRBV6-3 to TRBJ1-1; TRBD1 might be the D (6 bases). V shed 3 bases and J shed 1 base, with 18 bases lying between them. Germline V gene data show CDR1 as MNHEY and CDR2 as SVGEGT. This CDR3 region has 17 residues. The CDR3 spells CASSYFSAGQKNTEAFF. CDR3 nucleotide sequence: TGTGCCAGCAGTTATTTTTCGGCGGGACAAAAGAACACTGAAGCTTTCTTT.

Turning to this clonotype: A much bigger clone sits one base away, suggesting this may be a read error. This CDR3 is missing its conserved last phenylalanine or tryptophan, likely due to a read error. The chain recombines TRBV6-2 or TRBV6-3 with TRBJ2-1; D might be TRBD1 (6 bases). The germline V gene encodes CDR1 MNHEY and CDR2 SVGEGT. V was cut by 5 bases and J by 4 bases, with 12 bases left in between. The CDR3 length is 14 residues. The CDR3 loop is CASSEPTGYNEQFS. The CDR3 coding sequence is TGTGCCAGCAGTGAACCCACAGGGTACAATGAGCAGTTCTCC.

Ten or more counts support this clonotype. The chain links TRBV28 to TRBJ2-7; TRBD1 matches 10 bases. The trim removed 9 bases at V and 4 bases at J, leaving 3 bases unmatched. Germline V gene data show CDR1 as MDHEN and CDR2 as SYDVKM. The CDR3 has 12 amino acids. Here the CDR3 DNA reads TGTGCCAGTAGGACAGGGGGTTACGAGCAGTACTTC. Its protein is CASRTGGYEQYF. Looking up the rest from reference TRBV28 and TRBJ2-7 gives the full variable domain: DVKVTQSSRYLVKRTGEKVFLECVQDMDHENMFWYRQDPGLGLRLIYFSYDVKMKEKGDIPEGYSVSREKKERFSLILESASTNQTSMYLCASRTGGYEQYFGPGTRLTVT.

This clonotype was observed a handful of times. This rearrangement joins TRBV10-3 to TRBJ1-2; no clear D. The CDR3 consists of 13 residues. Trimming took off 2 bases at V and 4 bases at J, with 8 bases between the two ends. The germline gives CDR1 ENHRY, CDR2 SYGVKD. The CDR3 loop reads CAISETEGYGYTF. The CDR3, as DNA: TGTGCCATCAGTGAGACAGAGGGCTATGGCTACACCTTC.

This clonotype has a count of ten or more. This chain links TRBV12-3 or TRBV12-4 with TRBJ2-1, with TRBD1 matching over 8 bases. This CDR3 is 17 amino acids long. Unmatched junction bases numbered 9, after V lost 3 bases and J lost 2 bases. CDR3 amino acids: CASSLYLGTGTYNEQFF. Here the CDR3 DNA reads TGTGCCAGCAGTTTGTATTTGGGGACAGGAACCTACAATGAGCAGTTCTTC.

As to this clonotype: One junction end disagrees with the germline gene, perhaps due to a read error. The chain links TRBV3-1 to TRBJ1-1; weak D call: TRBD1 (5 bases). The germline V gene has CDR1 LGHDT and CDR2 YNNKEL (reference sequence). The CDR3 is 15 amino acids. The CDR3 protein is CACSQGARVDTEAFF. In DNA form, the CDR3 reads TGTGCCTGCAGCCAAGGTGCCAGGGTAGACACTGAAGCTTTCTTT.

This clonotype has ten or more counts. The chain is built from TRBV6-1 and TRBJ2-7; the D is unclear. CDR1 and CDR2 from the germline V gene are MNHNS and SASEGT. V was shortened by 3 bases and J by 3 bases, with 15 bases between the two germline ends. The CDR3 is made up of 15 amino acids. The CDR3 DNA follows: TGTGCCAGCAGTGAGGTATCTCTATGGGACTACGAGCAGTACTTC. Translating it yields CASSEVSLWDYEQYF.

As regards this clonotype: Possible read error: a much larger clone is one base away. This chain uses TRBV2 with TRBJ2-5, with 9 nucleotides matching TRBD1. This CDR3 contains 12 residues. With V trimmed by 8 bases and J by 3 bases, 1 base remained unmatched. Germline loops: CDR1 SNHLY, CDR2 FYNNEI. The CDR3 loop reads CASRTGEETQYF. CDR3 sequence (DNA): TGTGCCAGCCGGACAGGGGAAGAGACCCAGTACTTC.

In this sample, this clonotype turned up many times. The CDR3 loop is CASSLGGDGYTF. As DNA, the CDR3 is TGTGCCAGCAGTTTAGGGGGGGATGGCTACACCTTC. V and J are TRBV12-3 or TRBV12-4 and TRBJ1-2; D possibly corresponds to TRBD1 (5 bases). The CDR3 is 12 amino acids. V lost 1 base and J 6 bases, leaving 6 bases between the germline ends.

This clonotype was detected many times. The rearrangement joins TRBV20-1 to TRBJ1-2; D uncertain. Deletions cut 6 bases from V and 2 bases from J, with 4 bases between. The CDR3 length is 10 residues. CDR1 and CDR2 (germline): DFQATT, SNEGSKA (reference sequence). As DNA, the CDR3 is TGCAGTGCGGACAACTATGGCTACACCTTC. Protein: CSADNYGYTF.

The sample holds many counts of this clonotype. CDR3: CASSLDQQMNTEAFF. The CDR3 region has the DNA TGTGCCAGCAGTTTAGATCAGCAGATGAACACTGAAGCTTTCTTT. This sequence joins TRBV28 and TRBJ1-1; D is uncertain. The ends were cut back, 2 bases at V and 0 bases at J, with 10 bases in the middle. Germline loops: CDR1 MDHEN, CDR2 SYDVKM. This CDR3 has 15 amino acids.

This clonotype showed up many times. V usage is TRBV20-1 and J usage is TRBJ2-5; D is uncertain. This CDR3 comprises 14 residues. Looked up from germline, CDR1 is DFQATT and CDR2 is SNEGSKA (reference sequence). V lost 0 bases to trimming and J lost 6 bases, with 14 bases between them. CDR3 DNA: TGCAGTGCTAGAGATCCCGCTATAATGCAGACCCAGTACTTC. Encoded protein: CSARDPAIMQTQYF.

This clonotype was picked up many times. The V and J genes are TRBV30 and TRBJ2-1; no reliable D call. The CDR3 extends over 13 amino acids. Deletions cut 3 bases from V and 1 base from J, with 7 bases between. CDR1 is GTSNPN and CDR2 is SVGIG in the germline V gene (reference sequence). For the CDR3, the DNA is TGTGCCTGGAGACCCAAATCCTACAATGAGCAGTTCTTC. Translated, it gives CAWRPKSYNEQFF.

This clonotype was picked up a small number of times. This rearrangement joins TRBV30 to TRBJ1-4, with D possibly matching TRBD1 (5 bases). Trimming stripped 1 base from V and 14 bases from J, with 14 bases between. The CDR3 length is 12 residues. CDR1 and CDR2 (germline): GTSNPN, SVGIG (reference sequence). CDR3 loop: CAWSGGRASLFF. DNA for the CDR3: TGTGCCTGGAGTGGGGGGAGGGCAAGTCTGTTTTTT.